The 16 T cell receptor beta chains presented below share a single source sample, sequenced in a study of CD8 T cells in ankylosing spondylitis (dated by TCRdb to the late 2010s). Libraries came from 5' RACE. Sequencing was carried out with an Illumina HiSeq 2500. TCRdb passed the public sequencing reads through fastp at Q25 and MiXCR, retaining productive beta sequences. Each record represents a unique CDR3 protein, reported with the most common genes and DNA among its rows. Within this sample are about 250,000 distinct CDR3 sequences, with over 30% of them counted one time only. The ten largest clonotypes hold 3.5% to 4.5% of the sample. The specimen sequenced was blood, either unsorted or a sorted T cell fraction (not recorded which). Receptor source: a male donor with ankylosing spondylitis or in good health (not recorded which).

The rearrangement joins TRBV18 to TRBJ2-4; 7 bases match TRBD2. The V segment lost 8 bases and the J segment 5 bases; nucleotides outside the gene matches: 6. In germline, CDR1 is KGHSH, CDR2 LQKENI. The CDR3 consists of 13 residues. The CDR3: CASKARGENIQYF. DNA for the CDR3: TGTGCCAGCAAAGCCCGGGGGGAAAACATTCAGTACTTC.

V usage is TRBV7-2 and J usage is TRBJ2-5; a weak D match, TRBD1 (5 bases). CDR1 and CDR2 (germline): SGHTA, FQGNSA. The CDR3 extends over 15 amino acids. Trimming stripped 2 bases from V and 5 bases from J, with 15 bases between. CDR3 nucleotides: TGTGCCAGCAGCTTATATATAGGGGCAGGGGAGACCCAGTACTTC. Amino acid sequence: CASSLYIGAGETQYF.

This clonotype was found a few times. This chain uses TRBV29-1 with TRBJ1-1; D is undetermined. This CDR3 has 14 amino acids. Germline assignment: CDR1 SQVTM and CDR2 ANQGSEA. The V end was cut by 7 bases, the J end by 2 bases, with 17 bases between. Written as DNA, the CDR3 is TGCAGCGCCCTGGGTATTGGGAGCAACACTGAAGCTTTCTTT. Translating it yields CSALGIGSNTEAFF.

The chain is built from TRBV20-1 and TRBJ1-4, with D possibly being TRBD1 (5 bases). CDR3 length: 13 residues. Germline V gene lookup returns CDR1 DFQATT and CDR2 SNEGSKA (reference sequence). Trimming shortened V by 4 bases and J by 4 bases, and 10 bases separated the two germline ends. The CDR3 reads CSAIRGLNEKLFF. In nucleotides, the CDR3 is TGCAGTGCTATTCGGGGCCTTAATGAAAAACTGTTTTTT.

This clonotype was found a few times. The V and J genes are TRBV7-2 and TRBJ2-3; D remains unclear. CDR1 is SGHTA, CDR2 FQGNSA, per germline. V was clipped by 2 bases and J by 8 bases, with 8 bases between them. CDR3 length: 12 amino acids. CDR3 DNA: TGTGCCAGCAGCTTACTAGTGGGTACGCAGTATTTT. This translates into CASSLLVGTQYF.

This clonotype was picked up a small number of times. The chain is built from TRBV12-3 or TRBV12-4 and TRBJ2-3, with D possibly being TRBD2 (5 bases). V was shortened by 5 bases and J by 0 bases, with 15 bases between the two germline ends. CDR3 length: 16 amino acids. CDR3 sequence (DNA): TGTGCCAGCAGTCTTAGCTGGACGGGAAGCACAGATACGCAGTATTTT. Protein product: CASSLSWTGSTDTQYF.

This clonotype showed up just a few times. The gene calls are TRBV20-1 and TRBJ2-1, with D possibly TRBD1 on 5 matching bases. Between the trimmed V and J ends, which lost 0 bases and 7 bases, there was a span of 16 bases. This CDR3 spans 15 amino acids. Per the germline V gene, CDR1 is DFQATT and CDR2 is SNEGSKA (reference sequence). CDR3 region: CSARDQGSPRNEQFF. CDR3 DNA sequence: TGCAGTGCTAGAGATCAGGGCTCCCCTAGGAATGAGCAGTTCTTC.

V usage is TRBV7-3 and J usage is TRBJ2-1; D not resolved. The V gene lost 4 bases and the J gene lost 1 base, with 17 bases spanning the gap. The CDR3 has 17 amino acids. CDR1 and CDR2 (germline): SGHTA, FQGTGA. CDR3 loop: CASSSSNSRRSYNEQFF. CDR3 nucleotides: TGTGCCAGCAGCTCCTCCAACTCCAGGAGATCCTACAATGAGCAGTTCTTC.

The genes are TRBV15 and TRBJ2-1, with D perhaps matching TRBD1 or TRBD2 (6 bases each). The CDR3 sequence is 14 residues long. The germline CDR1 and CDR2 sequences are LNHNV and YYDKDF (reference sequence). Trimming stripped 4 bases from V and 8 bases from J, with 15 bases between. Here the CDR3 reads CATSIRGRLDEQFF. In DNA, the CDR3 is TGTGCCACCAGCATCCGGGGGCGCCTCGATGAGCAGTTCTTC.

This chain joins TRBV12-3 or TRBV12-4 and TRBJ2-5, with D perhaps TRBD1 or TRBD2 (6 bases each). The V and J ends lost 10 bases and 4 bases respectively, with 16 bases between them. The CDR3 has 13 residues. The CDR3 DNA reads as TGTGCCACCCGACGAGGGGGAGGAGAGACCCAGTACTTC. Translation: CATRRGGGETQYF.

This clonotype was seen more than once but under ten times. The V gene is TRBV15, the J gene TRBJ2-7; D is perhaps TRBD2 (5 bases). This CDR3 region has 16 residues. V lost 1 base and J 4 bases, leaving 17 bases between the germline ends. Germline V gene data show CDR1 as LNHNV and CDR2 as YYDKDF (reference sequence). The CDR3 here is CATSRGNFLTGYEQYF. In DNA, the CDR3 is TGTGCCACCAGCAGAGGAAACTTCTTGACGGGATACGAGCAGTACTTC.

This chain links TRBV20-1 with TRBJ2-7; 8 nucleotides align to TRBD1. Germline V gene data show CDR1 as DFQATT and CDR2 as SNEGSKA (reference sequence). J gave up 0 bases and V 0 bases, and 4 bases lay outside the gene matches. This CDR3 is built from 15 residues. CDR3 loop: CSARETGAGSYEQYF. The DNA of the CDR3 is TGCAGTGCTAGAGAGACAGGGGCCGGCTCCTACGAGCAGTACTTC.

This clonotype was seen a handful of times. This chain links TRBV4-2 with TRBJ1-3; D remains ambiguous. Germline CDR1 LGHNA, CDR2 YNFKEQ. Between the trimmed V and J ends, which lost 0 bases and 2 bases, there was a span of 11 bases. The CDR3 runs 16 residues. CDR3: CASSQDPAVTGNTIYF. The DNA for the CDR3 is TGTGCCAGCAGCCAAGATCCAGCAGTCACTGGAAACACCATATATTTT.

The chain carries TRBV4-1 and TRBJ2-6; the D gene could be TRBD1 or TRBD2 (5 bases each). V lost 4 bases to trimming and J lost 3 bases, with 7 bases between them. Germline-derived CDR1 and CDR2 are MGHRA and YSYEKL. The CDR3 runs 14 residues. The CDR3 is CASSRGSGANVLTF. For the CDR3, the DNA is TGCGCCAGCAGCCGGGGGAGTGGGGCCAACGTCCTGACTTTC.

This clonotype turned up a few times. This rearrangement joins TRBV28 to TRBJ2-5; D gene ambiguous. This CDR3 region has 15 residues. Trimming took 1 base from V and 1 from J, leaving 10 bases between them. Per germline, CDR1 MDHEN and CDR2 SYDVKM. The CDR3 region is CASSLSGRSQETQYF. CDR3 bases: TGTGCCAGCAGTTTATCGGGCAGATCCCAAGAGACCCAGTACTTC.

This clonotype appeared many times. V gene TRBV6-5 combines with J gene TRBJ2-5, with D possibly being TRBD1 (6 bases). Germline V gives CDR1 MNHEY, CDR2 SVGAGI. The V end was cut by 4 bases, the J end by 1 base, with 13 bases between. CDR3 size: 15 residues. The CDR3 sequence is CASSSNRDIQETQYF. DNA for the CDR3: TGTGCCAGCAGTTCCAACCGGGACATCCAAGAGACCCAGTACTTC.